These 15 T cell receptor beta chains were all obtained from the same sample, sequenced in a study of T cells in Graves' hyperthyroidism and ophthalmopathy (dated by TCRdb to the late 2010s). Library method: multiplex PCR. Sequencer: Illumina HiSeq 2000. The TCR beta CDR3 regions were amplified from RNA transcripts. The first round of RT-PCR for the TCR CDR3 was performed with the HTBI primer set and the Qiagen OneStep RT-PCR kit. TCRdb took the public reads, trimmed them with fastp at Q25, ran MiXCR for clone calling and kept in-frame beta chains. Rows with a matching CDR3 protein are joined into one entry that keeps the most common DNA and genes. The sample table shows over 700,000 distinct CDR3 sequences, and around 38% are seen once. 7% to 10% of the sample is taken by the ten largest. Material for sequencing was blood. The receptors were sampled from a man aged 18 to 29 with Graves' hyperthyroidism.

The chain combines TRBV29-1 with TRBJ1-1, with no clear D. CDR1 and CDR2 from the germline V gene are SQVTM and ANQGSEA. The length of the CDR3 is 12 residues. V was trimmed by 3 bases and J by 2 bases, leaving 7 bases between them. In DNA, the CDR3 is TGCAGCGTTGAGGGGTTTAACACTGAAGCTTTCTTT. Protein: CSVEGFNTEAFF.

The V call is TRBV19, the J call TRBJ2-7, with TRBD1 identical over 9 bases. Trimming removed 5 bases from V and 6 bases from J; junction bases left unmatched: 11. CDR3 size: 15 residues. Germline V gene sequence: CDR1 LNHDA, CDR2 SQIVND (reference sequence). The CDR3 DNA is TGTGCCAGTAGTGCAACCGGGACAGGGTACAGCGAGCAGTACTTC. Translated, it gives CASSATGTGYSEQYF.

This clonotype has a handful of counts. V is TRBV9 and J is TRBJ2-2; D may be TRBD2 (6 bases). Germline CDR1 and CDR2: SGDLS and YYNGEE. CDR3 length: 14 amino acids. V lost 0 bases to trimming and J lost 7 bases, with 10 bases between them. The CDR3 DNA sequence: TGTGCCAGCAGCGTAGACGGGGAGGACGGGGAGCTGTTTTTT. It translates to CASSVDGEDGELFF.

The table lists this clonotype with a count of one. The chain carries TRBV2 and TRBJ2-7; 7 bases map to TRBD1. CDR1 SNHLY and CDR2 FYNNEI come from the germline V gene. The CDR3 spans 11 residues. Trimming at V came to 6 bases and at J to 5 bases, leaving 1 base not matched to a gene. In nucleotides, the CDR3 is TGTGCCAGCAGCGGGACAGACGAGCAGTACTTC. This translates into CASSGTDEQYF.

This clonotype has ten or more counts. This rearrangement joins TRBV20-1 to TRBJ1-5; 7 bases are shared with TRBD1. Germline V gives CDR1 DFQATT, CDR2 SNEGSKA (reference sequence). The CDR3 is 13 residues long. The V segment lost 7 bases and the J segment 5 bases; nucleotides outside the gene matches: 8. The CDR3: CSVTRGSDQPQHF. The CDR3, as DNA: TGCAGTGTTACCAGGGGGAGCGATCAGCCCCAGCATTTT.

The gene calls are TRBV2 and TRBJ2-7; 9 bases are a match to TRBD1. The CDR3 runs to 16 residues. Germline CDR1 reads SNHLY; CDR2 reads FYNNEI. With 6 bases clipped from V and 5 bases from J, the junction kept 14 bases outside the gene matches. CDR3 loop: CASRAPSGQGSNEQYF. CDR3 coding DNA: TGTGCCAGCAGAGCGCCCTCGGGACAGGGCAGCAACGAGCAGTACTTC.

J is TRBJ2-7 and V is TRBV7-9; perhaps TRBD1 as D (6 bases). This CDR3 comprises 15 residues. Germline loops: CDR1 SEHNR, CDR2 FQNEAQ (reference sequence). Trimming pared 3 bases from V and 2 bases from J, leaving 14 bases between. CDR3 protein: CASSLGHRAAYEQYF. DNA of the CDR3: TGTGCCAGCAGCTTGGGCCACAGGGCAGCCTACGAGCAGTACTTC.

V is TRBV29-1 and J is TRBJ2-2, with TRBD2 matching over 16 bases. The CDR3 loop spans 17 amino acids. V lost 7 bases, J lost 4 bases, and 9 bases stayed unmatched. Germline lookup yields CDR1 SQVTM and CDR2 ANQGSEA. CDR3 bases: TGCAGCGGAACGGGACTAGCGGGGGGGGGAACCACCGGGGAGCTGTTTTTT. As protein: CSGTGLAGGGTTGELFF.

In its sample, this clonotype was seen once. The chain uses TRBV15 and TRBJ1-4, with D hard to call. Germline-derived CDR1 and CDR2 are LNHNV and YYDKDF (reference sequence). The CDR3 is made up of 15 amino acids. Deletions cut 0 bases from V and 4 bases from J, with 9 bases between. CDR3 nucleotide sequence: TGTGCCACCAGCAGAGAAAGGGTCCTTAATGAAAAACTGTTTTTT. This codes for CATSRERVLNEKLFF.

This clonotype showed up just a few times. The chain joins TRBV6-4 to TRBJ1-5, with D unresolved. The V end lost 10 bases, the J end lost 7 bases, and 11 bases lay between the germline ends. Germline CDR1 and CDR2: MRHNA and SNTAGT. The CDR3 is 11 residues long. CDR3 protein: CAIRGGQPQHF. In DNA form, the CDR3 reads TGTGCCATACGAGGAGGCCAGCCCCAGCATTTT.

Worth noting for this clonotype: A junction boundary mismatches the germline segment, possibly from a read error. The chain joins TRBV11-2 to TRBJ1-2; D ambiguous. The CDR3 runs to 10 residues. Per germline, CDR1 SGHAT and CDR2 FQNNGV. The CDR3 nucleotides read TGTGCCAGCAGCTTTACTGGGAGCAGCTTC. Translating gives CASSFTGSSF.

V usage is TRBV7-3 and J usage is TRBJ2-7; 8 bases are a match to TRBD1. Losses at the gene ends were 5 bases for V and 7 bases for J; bases not matched to a gene: 7. The CDR3 runs to 13 residues. The germline gives CDR1 SGHTA, CDR2 FQGTGA. The CDR3 reads CASSPTGVKEQYF. In nucleotides, the CDR3 is TGTGCCAGCAGCCCGACAGGGGTGAAGGAGCAGTACTTC.

This rearrangement joins TRBV25-1 to TRBJ1-3, with unresolved D. V dropped 5 bases and J dropped 3 bases, with 8 bases sitting between them. This CDR3 contains 13 residues. CDR1 and CDR2 from the germline V gene are MGHDK and SYGVNS. CDR3: CASSLQHGNTIYF. In DNA, the CDR3 is TGTGCCAGCAGTTTGCAGCATGGAAACACCATATATTTT. Based on the CDR3 plus reference TRBV25-1 and TRBJ1-3, the full variable domain is EADIYQTPRYLVIGTGKKITLECSQTMGHDKMYWYQQDPGMELHLIHYSYGVNSTEKGDLSSESTVSRIRTEHFPLTLESARPSHTSQYLCASSLQHGNTIYFGEGSWLTVV.

The chain joins TRBV11-2 to TRBJ2-5; D perhaps matches TRBD2 (6 bases). The CDR3 runs to 16 residues. Germline V gene sequence: CDR1 SGHAT, CDR2 FQNNGV. The V gene lost 5 bases and the J gene lost 1 base, with 17 bases spanning the gap. In DNA form, the CDR3 reads TGTGCCAGCAGCCGGCAAAAGCGGGCCTGCCAAGAGACCCAGTACTTC. This gives the protein CASSRQKRACQETQYF.

V gene TRBV20-1 combines with J gene TRBJ1-5; 9 nucleotides agree with TRBD1. This CDR3 has 15 residues. The germline V gene has CDR1 DFQATT and CDR2 SNEGSKA (reference sequence). Unmatched junction bases numbered 5, after V lost 1 base and J lost 4 bases. Here the CDR3 reads CSARGSGTGNQPQHF. The CDR3 bases are TGCAGTGCTAGAGGGTCCGGGACAGGGAATCAGCCCCAGCATTTT.